A selection of T cell receptor beta chains follows, all from one sample in a study of vaccination and CD4 T cells after COVID-19. Their target antigens are unknown. TCRdb analysed the PCR reads with MiXCR anew, one entry per CDR3 protein. This table holds about 21,000 distinct CDR3 sequences, 46% found once. This sample comprised CD4+ T cells from blood, cultured in vitro, obtained about 7 months after SARS-CoV-2 vaccination. These TCRs come from a human donor who had recovered from COVID-19. CDR3s include the opening cysteine and the closing phenylalanine or tryptophan. The D gene is left open where the match is weak. Clone size appears in some rows only: once, few, many, or a class for an expanded clone.

d_gene	abundance	v_gene	j_gene	CDR3aa	CDR3nt
-	-	TRBV10-3	TRBJ2-1	CAIIGTTNGNEQFF	TGTGCCATCATTGGGACAACAAACGGGAATGAGCAGTTCTTC
-	-	TRBV20-1	TRBJ1-1	CSARPTDRPNTEAFF	TGCAGTGCTAGACCGACAGACAGGCCGAACACTGAAGCTTTCTTT
-	-	TRBV7-3	TRBJ1-1	CASSPGGAGTEAFF	TGTGCCAGCAGTCCGGGGGGCGCAGGGACTGAAGCTTTCTTT
-	-	TRBV7-9	TRBJ2-5	CASSPPLETQYF	TGTGCCAGCAGCCCCCCTCTAGAGACCCAGTACTTC
-	-	TRBV29-1	TRBJ2-5	CSVVMRGETQYF	TGCAGCGTTGTAATGCGGGGAGAGACCCAGTACTTC
-	-	TRBV2	TRBJ2-7	CASRPTQFYEQYF	TGTGCCAGCAGACCCACCCAGTTCTACGAGCAGTACTTC
TRBD1	-	TRBV6-5	TRBJ1-2	CASSSPGQIDGYTF	TGTGCCAGCAGTTCCCCGGGACAGATTGATGGCTACACCTTC
TRBD1	medium-sized	TRBV27	TRBJ1-2	CASSSSGQGERGYGYTF	TGTGCCAGCAGTTCATCGGGACAGGGGGAAAGGGGCTATGGCTACACCTTC
-	-	TRBV19	TRBJ1-2	CASSMREGYGYTF	TGTGCCAGTAGTATGAGGGAGGGGTATGGCTACACCTTC
TRBD1	-	TRBV2	TRBJ1-5	CASTDRDNQPQHF	TGTGCCAGCACCGACAGGGACAATCAGCCCCAGCATTTT
TRBD1	few	TRBV6-1	TRBJ1-5	CASRVAGGINQPQHF	TGTGCCAGCAGGGTGGCAGGGGGAATCAATCAGCCCCAGCATTTT
TRBD1	-	TRBV20-1	TRBJ2-1	CSATPGDSVTYNEQFF	TGCAGTGCAACGCCTGGGGACAGTGTCACCTACAATGAGCAGTTCTTC
TRBD1	-	TRBV28	TRBJ1-2	CASSPSDREHYGYTF	TGTGCCAGCAGTCCCAGTGACAGGGAGCATTATGGCTACACCTTC
TRBD2	few	TRBV7-8	TRBJ2-3	CASSVLAGGTDTQYF	TGTGCCAGCAGCGTCCTAGCGGGGGGCACAGATACGCAGTATTTT
-	-	TRBV6-2/TRBV6-3	TRBJ2-5	CASSPLGGVVGETQYF	TGTGCCAGCAGCCCTCTAGGGGGAGTGGTCGGCGAGACCCAGTACTTC
-	medium-sized	TRBV24-1	TRBJ2-5	CATSDPGRGQETQYF	TGTGCCACCAGTGATCCCGGACGGGGTCAAGAGACCCAGTACTTC
-	-	TRBV19	TRBJ1-2	CASSIPGDTRYGYTF	TGTGCCAGTAGTATACCGGGGGACACCCGGTATGGCTACACCTTC
TRBD1	-	TRBV7-2	TRBJ2-1	CASSLVGTGVGEQFF	TGTGCCAGCAGCTTAGTCGGGACAGGGGTCGGTGAGCAGTTCTTC
TRBD2	-	TRBV7-3	TRBJ2-7	CASSRTSDSYEQYF	TGTGCCAGCAGCCGAACTAGCGACTCCTACGAGCAGTACTTC
-	few	TRBV6-1	TRBJ2-6	CASTPSRLQGIQLANVLTF	TGTGCCAGCACCCCTTCGCGCTTGCAGGGTATTCAGTTGGCCAACGTCCTGACTTTC
-	-	TRBV24-1	TRBJ2-7	CATSDFSWDEQYF	TGTGCCACCAGTGATTTTTCCTGGGACGAGCAGTACTTC
-	-	TRBV5-4	TRBJ1-2	CASSLGVGFQSGYGYTF	TGTGCCAGCAGCTTGGGAGTTGGCTTCCAGAGTGGCTATGGCTACACCTTC
-	-	TRBV15	TRBJ2-5	CATSRDQNGAQYF	TGTGCCACCAGCAGAGATCAGAACGGGGCCCAGTACTTC
-	-	TRBV5-1	TRBJ2-7	CASRWGFSYEQYF	TGCGCCAGCAGATGGGGCTTTTCCTACGAGCAGTACTTC
TRBD1	-	TRBV20-1	TRBJ2-3	CSGQGRDTQYF	TGCAGCGGACAGGGGCGAGATACGCAGTATTTT
-	-	TRBV6-1	TRBJ2-7	CASKITGSPVEQYF	TGTGCCAGCAAGATAACAGGGTCCCCGGTGGAGCAGTACTTC
-	-	TRBV27	TRBJ1-1	CASSLYGGPLGTEAFF	TGTGCCAGCAGTTTATACGGGGGACCCTTGGGCACTGAAGCTTTCTTT
-	medium-sized	TRBV6-5	TRBJ2-1	CASSLVQGSGNEQFF	TGTGCCAGCAGTTTAGTGCAAGGTAGCGGCAATGAGCAGTTCTTC
TRBD1	-	TRBV9	TRBJ2-5	CASSVATGVLETQYF	TGTGCCAGCAGCGTAGCGACAGGGGTCCTCGAGACCCAGTACTTC
-	few	TRBV7-2	TRBJ2-5	CASSRGPGRIIQETQYF	TGTGCCAGCAGCCGGGGTCCGGGACGGATAATCCAAGAGACCCAGTACTTC
-	large	TRBV7-2	TRBJ2-3	CASSQEGRSDTQYF	TGCGCCAGCAGCCAAGAGGGGAGGTCAGATACGCAGTATTTT
-	few	TRBV20-1	TRBJ1-1	CSAPGTPFPMNTEAFF	TGCAGTGCTCCCGGGACACCTTTCCCCATGAACACTGAAGCTTTCTTT
TRBD2	few	TRBV7-2	TRBJ2-3	CASSPAGVSSTDTQYF	TGTGCCAGCAGCCCTGCGGGAGTATCTAGCACAGATACGCAGTATTTT
TRBD2	-	TRBV27	TRBJ2-3	CASSSSGGAADTQYF	TGTGCCAGCAGTTCTAGCGGGGGGGCGGCAGATACGCAGTATTTT
-	few	TRBV20-1	TRBJ1-1	CSASTPQTEAFF	TGCAGTGCTAGTACGCCTCAAACTGAAGCTTTCTTT
-	few	TRBV6-1	TRBJ1-2	CASRQTGLYGYTF	TGTGCCAGCAGACAGACAGGTCTCTATGGCTACACCTTC
-	medium-sized	TRBV6-2/TRBV6-3	TRBJ2-5	CASSYYREGTQYF	TGTGCCAGCAGTTACTACAGGGAGGGGACCCAGTACTTC
TRBD2	-	TRBV12-3/TRBV12-4	TRBJ2-7	CASMESGSSYEQYF	TGTGCCAGCATGGAGAGCGGGAGTTCCTACGAGCAGTACTTC
-	few	TRBV7-7	TRBJ2-5	CASSSSPGETQYF	TGTGCTAGCAGCTCCTCCCCGGGGGAGACCCAGTACTTC
-	few	TRBV7-2	TRBJ2-1	CASSSPTGYNEQFF	TGTGCCAGCAGCTCCCCGACAGGCTACAATGAGCAGTTCTTC